The sequence of this TCR beta chain was determined in a study of immune evolution from preneoplasia to lung adenocarcinoma. General study points: Highest clonality occurred in KRAS-mutant, not EGFR-mutant or double wild-type, nodules.

A note on this clone: Antigen unknown.

Patient tissue came from resections in Japan or China, 2014–2017. CDR3 length equals 14 residues. Germline-derived CDR1 and CDR2 are SEHNR and FQNEAQ (reference sequence). The J segment lost 7 bases and the V segment lost 4 bases, leaving 3 bases of the junction unmatched. Measured with immunoSEQ multiplex PCR; TCRdb has only the in-frame clones, and not every one. The data contain around 5,000 clones, roughly 90% of them singletons. Sequenced material: FFPE invasive lung adenocarcinoma tissue. The source of this sequence is a person aged 50 to 59 with lung adenocarcinoma. This chain connects TRBV7-9 to TRBJ1-4; 10 bases are shared with TRBD1. Written as DNA, the CDR3 is TGTGCCAGCAGCTCGACAGGGGGCAGTGAAAAACTGTTTTTT. This sequence encodes CASSSTGGSEKLFF.